This T cell receptor beta chain comes out of a study of OX40 agonist ivuxolimab in advanced cancers. Overall study: Patients with hepatocellular carcinoma, melanoma, renal cell or head and neck cancer made up the dose-escalation patients. Earlier anti-PD-1, anti-PD-L1 or anti-CTLA-4 therapy was permitted; 35% to 50% had received some. Whole-study results and caveats: Among the lowest peripheral clonal expansion occurred in 0.1-3.0 mg/kg partial responders. In a subset of nonresponders, normalized T-cell clonal expansion was also low.

Points on this clone: Its antigen is not identified.

V was cut by 5 bases and J by 5 bases, with 10 bases left in between. The CDR3 length is 13 residues. Per germline, CDR1 SGHAT and CDR2 FQNNGV. The data were produced by immunoSEQ multiplex PCR, yet TCRdb's version contains in-frame clones alone and is incomplete. The table includes 35,000 or so clones, about 88% detected once. The material sequenced was CD4+ or CD8+ T cells sorted from blood, taken in a trial of the OX40 agonist ivuxolimab. V is TRBV11-2 and J is TRBJ2-1, with a tentative D call TRBD1 (5 bases). This receptor was taken from an adult with an advanced solid tumor such as melanoma, head and neck, liver or kidney cancer. The CDR3 nucleotides read TGTGCCAGCAGCAGGGGCCTAGACAATGAGCAGTTCTTC. Amino acid sequence: CASSRGLDNEQFF.